This T cell receptor (beta chain) is from a study of blood T cell repertoires in COVID-19. Study summary: Researchers got acute and convalescent COVID-19 samples from the United States, Italy and Spain.

Using immunoSEQ multiplex PCR, the repertoire was profiled, and TCRdb retains in-frame clones only, with some absent. In the table there are a few hundred thousand clones, about 83% of which are singletons. Cohort 3 recovered donors had two negative PCRs, clearance, or symptom resolution. The sample taken for sequencing was PBMCs or T cells enriched from blood (not recorded which). The receptor was isolated from a woman in her fifties or sixties who had recovered from COVID-19.

The CDR3 nucleotides read TGCGCCAGCAGCCCGGCGGGACAGGGCCACAATGAGCAGTTCTTC. Its translation: CASSPAGQGHNEQFF. The chain recombines TRBV5-1 with TRBJ2-1; 9 bases are shared with TRBD1. V shed 4 bases, J shed 5 bases, and the junction held 7 bases outside the gene matches. The CDR3 consists of 15 residues. From germline, CDR1 is SGHRS and CDR2 YFSETQ.